Below, 27 T cell receptor beta chains from the same sample are listed, as sequenced in a study of identical twins. TCRdb processed the 5' RACE reads anew with MiXCR; each CDR3 protein has one entry. The table includes about 480,000 distinct CDR3 sequences, approximately 15% detected once. The same sample was also studied in work on yellow fever vaccine responses in identical twins.

The sequencing sample was made of CD4+ T cells sorted from blood. These TCRs come from a woman under 30 in good health.

The chain couples TRBV12-3 or TRBV12-4 to TRBJ1-5, with 10 bases fitting TRBD1. The CDR3 is 13 amino acids. The J segment lost 7 bases and the V segment lost 6 bases, leaving 3 bases of the junction unmatched. The CDR3 DNA reads TGTGCCAGCAGACGGGACAGGGGCCAGCCCCAGCATTTT. This encodes CASRRDRGQPQHF.

The rearrangement links TRBV7-8 to TRBJ2-3; 9 bases align to TRBD1. Germline V gives CDR1 SGHVS, CDR2 FQNEAQ. V trimming: 7 bases; J trimming: 6 bases; junction bases outside the gene matches: 8. CDR3 length: 14 residues. The CDR3 is CASISNRGLDTQYF. As DNA, the CDR3 is TGTGCCAGCATCTCTAACAGGGGGCTTGATACGCAGTATTTT.

This clonotype was seen many times. The chain is built from TRBV29-1 and TRBJ2-5; D not resolved. CDR1 and CDR2 (germline): SQVTM, ANQGSEA. V lost 8 bases to trimming and J lost 5 bases, with 21 bases between them. The length of the CDR3 is 14 residues. The CDR3: CSLRPSVLRETQYF. In DNA form, the CDR3 reads TGCAGCCTTAGGCCCAGCGTCCTACGGGAGACCCAGTACTTC.

This clonotype was seen more than once but under ten times. V and J are TRBV7-2 and TRBJ2-7, with D unresolved. There are 12 residues in the CDR3. The germline CDR1 and CDR2 sequences are SGHTA and FQGNSA. V was shortened by 0 bases and J by 5 bases, with 5 bases between the two germline ends. CDR3 DNA sequence: TGTGCCAGCAGCTTAGCCAAGGACGAGCAGTACTTC. Translated, it gives CASSLAKDEQYF.

CDR3 DNA: TGCAGCGTCGTAGGGGGAGTGGATGGGGCCAACGTCCTGACTTTC. Translation: CSVVGGVDGANVLTF. The V gene is TRBV29-1, the J gene TRBJ2-6, with D possibly TRBD1 on 6 matching bases. The CDR3 is made up of 15 amino acids. Looked up from germline, CDR1 is SQVTM and CDR2 is ANQGSEA. The V end lost 6 bases, the J end lost 3 bases, and 15 bases lay between the germline ends.

V and J are TRBV14 and TRBJ2-1; perhaps TRBD1 as D (7 bases). CDR3 length equals 14 residues. Germline CDR1 reads SGHDN; CDR2 reads FVKESK. Trimming left V 3 bases short and J 7 bases short, with 13 bases between. The CDR3: CASSHWRGRNEQFF. CDR3 DNA: TGTGCCAGCAGCCATTGGAGGGGGCGAAATGAGCAGTTCTTC.

This chain connects TRBV7-8 to TRBJ2-3; 7 bases are a match to TRBD2. In germline, CDR1 is SGHVS, CDR2 FQNEAQ. The CDR3 has 14 amino acids. Trimming cost V 8 bases and J 8 bases; bases outside gene matches: 13. The CDR3 spells CASASGTIPFTQYF. In nucleotides, the CDR3 is TGTGCCAGCGCCTCCGGGACTATCCCTTTTACGCAGTATTTT.

V gene TRBV12-3 or TRBV12-4 combines with J gene TRBJ1-1; no reliable D call. The CDR3 spans 14 residues. V gave up 7 bases and J gave up 1 base, with 13 bases separating them. The CDR3 reads CASTPSRQNTEAFF. For the CDR3, the DNA is TGTGCCAGCACCCCGTCCCGGCAGAACACTGAAGCTTTCTTT.

V is TRBV20-1 and J is TRBJ2-7; 10 bases fit TRBD1. V gave up 6 bases and J gave up 7 bases; unmatched junction bases: 12. The germline gives CDR1 DFQATT, CDR2 SNEGSKA (reference sequence). CDR3 length: 14 amino acids. The CDR3 DNA reads TGCAGTGCGCCCCGGGACAGGGGATTGAGGGAGCAGTACTTC. Translation: CSAPRDRGLREQYF.

The chain employs TRBV20-1 and TRBJ2-7, with no clear D. This CDR3 spans 12 amino acids. Germline V gene data show CDR1 as DFQATT and CDR2 as SNEGSKA (reference sequence). CDR3 loop: CSHPPNPSAEYF. CDR3 nucleotide sequence: TGCAGCCACCCCCCTAACCCTAGTGCGGAGTACTTC.

This clonotype has more than one count but fewer than ten. J is TRBJ2-1 and V is TRBV20-1, with 8 positions matching TRBD2. With 1 base clipped from V and 7 bases from J, the junction kept 6 bases outside the gene matches. Germline values: CDR1 DFQATT, CDR2 SNEGSKA (reference sequence). The CDR3 runs to 14 residues. The DNA of the CDR3 is TGCAGTGCTAGAGCTGGCGGGGGGCGGAATGAGCAGTTCTTC. Its protein is CSARAGGGRNEQFF.

This clonotype was detected only a few times. The rearrangement joins TRBV19 to TRBJ2-3, with TRBD2 matching over 10 bases. CDR3 length: 15 amino acids. Unmatched junction bases numbered 7, after V lost 9 bases and J lost 1 base. Per germline, CDR1 LNHDA and CDR2 SQIVND (reference sequence). Here the CDR3 reads CAREPSGGGTDTQYF. In DNA form, the CDR3 reads TGTGCCAGAGAGCCTAGCGGGGGTGGCACAGATACGCAGTATTTT.

J is TRBJ2-1 and V is TRBV3-1; 7 positions match TRBD1. V was pared by 4 bases and J by 3 bases, with 9 bases of the junction left unmatched. The CDR3 is 16 amino acids. CDR1 LGHDT and CDR2 YNNKEL come from the germline V gene (reference sequence). CDR3 nucleotide sequence: TGTGCCAGCAGCCCCCGCACGACAGGGTTCTACAATGAGCAGTTCTTC. This encodes CASSPRTTGFYNEQFF.

The sample holds many counts of this clonotype. The chain is built from TRBV20-1 and TRBJ2-1; 7 bases map to TRBD2. Losses at the gene ends were 0 bases for V and 4 bases for J; bases not matched to a gene: 6. There are 15 residues in the CDR3. Germline V gene data show CDR1 as DFQATT and CDR2 as SNEGSKA (reference sequence). This chain's CDR3 is CSARDPLAAYNEQFF. The CDR3 DNA reads as TGCAGTGCTAGAGATCCGCTAGCGGCTTACAATGAGCAGTTCTTC.

The rearrangement uses TRBV7-2 and TRBJ2-7; a possible D gene is TRBD1 (6 bases). The CDR3 spans 14 residues. V gave up 6 bases and J gave up 2 bases, with 14 bases separating them. The germline V gene has CDR1 SGHTA and CDR2 FQGNSA. CDR3 protein: CASSQVQGAYEQYF. The DNA for the CDR3 is TGTGCCAGCAGTCAAGTACAGGGTGCCTACGAGCAGTACTTC.

The table lists this clonotype with many counts. This chain uses TRBV24-1 with TRBJ2-1; D gene uncertain. V was clipped by 4 bases and J by 5 bases, with 17 bases between them. Germline values: CDR1 KGHDR, CDR2 SFDVKD. The CDR3 sequence is 16 residues long. The CDR3 nucleotides are TGTGCCACCAGTGACTCTAGGCGAGTTATTAACAATGAGCAGTTCTTC. Translated, it gives CATSDSRRVINNEQFF.

The chain links TRBV15 to TRBJ2-7; a possible D gene is TRBD2 (5 bases). CDR1 is LNHNV, CDR2 YYDKDF, per germline (reference sequence). The CDR3 length is 13 residues. The V end lost 3 bases, the J end lost 5 bases, and 11 bases lay between the germline ends. CDR3 residues: CATSRGAENEQYF. In DNA, the CDR3 is TGTGCCACCAGCAGGGGAGCTGAAAACGAGCAGTACTTC.

This clonotype was counted at least ten times. The chain links TRBV12-3 or TRBV12-4 to TRBJ2-1, with 10 bases matching TRBD1. V dropped 5 bases and J dropped 4; count of bases not matched to a gene: 5. The CDR3 is made up of 15 amino acids. In DNA form, the CDR3 reads TGTGCCAGCAGTCCGGGACAGGGGATATACAATGAGCAGTTCTTC. The encoded protein is CASSPGQGIYNEQFF.

This clonotype was picked up a small number of times. This rearrangement joins TRBV28 to TRBJ2-5; TRBD1 matches 9 bases. The germline V gene has CDR1 MDHEN and CDR2 SYDVKM. The CDR3 runs to 15 residues. V lost 6 bases, J lost 5 bases, and 10 bases stayed unmatched. The CDR3 loop is CASSEAGTGLETQYF. The CDR3 nucleotides are TGTGCCAGCAGCGAAGCCGGGACAGGGTTGGAGACCCAGTACTTC.

This clonotype was detected a few times. The rearrangement uses TRBV21-1 and TRBJ2-2; the D call of TRBD1 is as the table states it, not checked on the DNA. TRBV21-1 is termed a pseudogene. This CDR3 has 16 amino acids. The CDR3 here is CASSMFRDRNTGELFF. In DNA, the CDR3 is TGTGCCAGCAGCATGTTCCGGGACCGTAACACCGGGGAGCTGTTTTTT.

The chain is built from TRBV4-3 and TRBJ2-7, with D perhaps TRBD2 (5 bases). V lost 4 bases, J lost 4 bases, and 17 bases lay in between. Per germline, CDR1 LGHNA and CDR2 YSLEER. This CDR3 spans 15 amino acids. This chain's CDR3 is CASSPNAGGPYEQYF. The DNA of the CDR3 is TGCGCCAGCAGCCCCAACGCCGGAGGACCGTACGAGCAGTACTTC.

At least ten counts were recorded for this clonotype. This chain joins TRBV4-2 and TRBJ2-5, with D tentatively TRBD1 or TRBD2 (5 bases each). V lost 3 bases to trimming and J lost 4 bases, with 9 bases between them. Germline-derived CDR1 and CDR2 are LGHNA and YNFKEQ. The CDR3 sequence is 13 residues long. CDR3 protein: CASSQGDGETQYF. The CDR3 DNA reads as TGTGCCAGCAGCCAGGGGGACGGAGAGACCCAGTACTTC.

The chain couples TRBV7-9 to TRBJ2-3, with 7 nucleotides matching TRBD2. V lost 4 bases and J lost 4; bases outside the gene matches: 5. The CDR3 length is 14 residues. The germline V gene encodes CDR1 SEHNR and CDR2 FQNEAQ (reference sequence). In DNA, the CDR3 is TGTGCCAGCAGCTCCGAAGGGAGGGCAGATACGCAGTATTTT. It codes for CASSSEGRADTQYF.

V is TRBV6-1 and J is TRBJ2-7; D is unclear. The germline CDR1 and CDR2 sequences are MNHNS and SASEGT. Trimming cost V 6 bases and J 2 bases, with 17 bases left between them. This CDR3 has 15 residues. The CDR3 region has the DNA TGTGCCAGCAGCCCCGCTGGGCTCGAAACCTACGAGCAGTACTTC. This codes for CASSPAGLETYEQYF.

This chain uses TRBV3-1 with TRBJ1-1; 8 bases line up with TRBD1. The CDR3 is 16 amino acids. The V gene's germline CDR1 is LGHDT and CDR2 YNNKEL (reference sequence). With 0 bases clipped from V and 3 bases from J, the junction kept 6 bases outside the gene matches. CDR3 amino acids: CASSQDSGGADTEAFF. The CDR3, as DNA: TGTGCCAGCAGCCAAGACTCAGGGGGCGCGGACACTGAAGCTTTCTTT.

The V call is TRBV30, the J call TRBJ2-1; D is uncertain. Germline V lookup: CDR1 GTSNPN, CDR2 SVGIG (reference sequence). V gave up 2 bases and J gave up 7 bases, with 12 bases separating them. CDR3 length: 13 residues. The CDR3 reads CAWSSQRWNEQFF. The CDR3 region has the DNA TGTGCCTGGAGTTCCCAAAGGTGGAATGAGCAGTTCTTC. Combining the CDR3 with reference TRBV30 and TRBJ2-1 gives the whole variable domain SQTIHQWPATLVQPVGSPLSLECTVEGTSNPNLYWYRQAAGRGLQLLFYSVGIGQISSEVPQNLSASRPQDRQFILSSKKLLLSDSGFYLCAWSSQRWNEQFFGPGTRLTVL.

V and J are TRBV2 and TRBJ2-1; D ambiguous. Germline V gives CDR1 SNHLY, CDR2 FYNNEI. CDR3 size: 16 residues. Trimming pared 7 bases from V and 0 bases from J, leaving 16 bases between. DNA of the CDR3: TGTGCCAGCACCCCCTCGGCCCCGAGCTCCTACAATGAGCAGTTCTTC. It specifies CASTPSAPSSYNEQFF.